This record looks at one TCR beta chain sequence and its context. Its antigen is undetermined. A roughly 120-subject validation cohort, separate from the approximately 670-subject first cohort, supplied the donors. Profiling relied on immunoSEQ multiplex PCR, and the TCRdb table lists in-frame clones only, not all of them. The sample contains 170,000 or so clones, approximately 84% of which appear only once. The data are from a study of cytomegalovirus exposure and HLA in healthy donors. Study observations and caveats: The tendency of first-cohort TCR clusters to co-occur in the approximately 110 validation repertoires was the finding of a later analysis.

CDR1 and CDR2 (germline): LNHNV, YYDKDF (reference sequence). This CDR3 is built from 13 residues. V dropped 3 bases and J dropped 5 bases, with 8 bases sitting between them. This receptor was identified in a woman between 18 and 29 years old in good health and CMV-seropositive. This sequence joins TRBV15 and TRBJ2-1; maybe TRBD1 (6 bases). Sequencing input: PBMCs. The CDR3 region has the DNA TGTGCCACCAGCAGGGACAGCCACAATGAGCAGTTCTTC. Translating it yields CATSRDSHNEQFF.